The 2 T cell receptor beta chains listed next were all sequenced from one sample in a study of identical twins. From the 5' RACE reads, TCRdb called clonotypes with MiXCR, one entry per CDR3 protein. This sample has around 680,000 distinct CDR3 sequences, with 8.6% found just once. This sample also belongs to another study, concerning yellow fever vaccine responses in identical twins.

Sequencing was carried out using PBMCs. These receptors were collected from a woman under 30 in good health.

This clonotype was seen a few times. This chain connects TRBV6-5 to TRBJ2-7; TRBD1 aligns across 10 bases. CDR3 length: 14 residues. V lost 3 bases and J lost 10; bases outside the gene matches: 9. Germline assignment: CDR1 MNHEY and CDR2 SVGAGI. CDR3 sequence (DNA): TGTGCCAGCAGTTATGCCGTAGGGACAGGGGACCAGTACTTC. Amino acid sequence: CASSYAVGTGDQYF.

This clonotype was found many times. This chain joins TRBV5-1 and TRBJ2-5, with D tentatively TRBD1 (6 bases). CDR1 is SGHRS and CDR2 is YFSETQ in the germline V gene. The CDR3 contains 14 residues. V dropped 1 base and J dropped 2 bases, with 9 bases sitting between them. The CDR3 region has the DNA TGCGCCAGCAGCTTGCCCGGACAGCAAGAGACCCAGTACTTC. It specifies CASSLPGQQETQYF. Complete variable domain (other parts from reference TRBV5-1 and TRBJ2-5): KAGVTQTPRYLIKTRGQQVTLSCSPISGHRSVSWYQQTPGQGLQFLFEYFSETQRNKGNFPGRFSGRQFSNSRSEMNVSTLELGDSALYLCASSLPGQQETQYFGPGTRLLVL.